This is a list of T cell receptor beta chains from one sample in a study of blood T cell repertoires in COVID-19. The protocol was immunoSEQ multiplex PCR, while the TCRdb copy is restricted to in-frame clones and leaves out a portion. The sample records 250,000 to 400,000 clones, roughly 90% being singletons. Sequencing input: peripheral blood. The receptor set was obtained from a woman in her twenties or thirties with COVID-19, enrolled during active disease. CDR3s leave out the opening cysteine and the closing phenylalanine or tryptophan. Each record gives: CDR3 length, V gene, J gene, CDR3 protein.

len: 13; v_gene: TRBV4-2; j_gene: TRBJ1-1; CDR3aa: ASSRGVEGIAEAF
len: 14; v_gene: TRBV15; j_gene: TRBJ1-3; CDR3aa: ATSRDQQGFGNTIY
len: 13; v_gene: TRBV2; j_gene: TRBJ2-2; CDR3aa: ASRENSPNTGELF
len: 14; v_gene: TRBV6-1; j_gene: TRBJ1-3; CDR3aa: ASSEEILSSGNTIY
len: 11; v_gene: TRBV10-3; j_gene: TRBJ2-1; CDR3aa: AISTRDRGEQF
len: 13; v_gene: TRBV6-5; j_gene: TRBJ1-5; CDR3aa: ASSYDGQPNQPQH
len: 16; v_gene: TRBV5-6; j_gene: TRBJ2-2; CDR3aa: ASSLYILAGADTGELF
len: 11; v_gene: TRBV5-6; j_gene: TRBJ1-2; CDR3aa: ASSLGQGLGYT
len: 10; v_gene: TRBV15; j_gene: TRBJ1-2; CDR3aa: ATSSTGDGYT
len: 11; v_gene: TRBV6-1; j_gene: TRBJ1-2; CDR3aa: ASSEGTFYGYT
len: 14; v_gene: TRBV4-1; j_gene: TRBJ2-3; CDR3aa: ASSQDGLADTDTQY
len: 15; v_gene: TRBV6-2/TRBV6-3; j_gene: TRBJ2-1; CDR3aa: ASSPPDLASGYNEQF
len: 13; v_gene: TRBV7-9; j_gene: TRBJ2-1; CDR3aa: ASSRGTAQLDEQF
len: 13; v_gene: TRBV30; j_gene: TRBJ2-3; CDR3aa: ASHRGVGSADTQY
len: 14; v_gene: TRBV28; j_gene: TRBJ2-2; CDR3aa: ASSPTGGVWTGELF
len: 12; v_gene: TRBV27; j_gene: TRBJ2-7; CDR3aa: ASSLSGGSYEQY
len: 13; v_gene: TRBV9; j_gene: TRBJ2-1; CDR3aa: ASSVGTSGMNEQF
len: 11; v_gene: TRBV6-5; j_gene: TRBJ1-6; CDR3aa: ASSSTGDSPLH
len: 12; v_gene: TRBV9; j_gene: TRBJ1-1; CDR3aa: ASSGLTGGTEAF
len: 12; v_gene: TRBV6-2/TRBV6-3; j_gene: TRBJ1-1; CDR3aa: ASSVDRRSTEAF
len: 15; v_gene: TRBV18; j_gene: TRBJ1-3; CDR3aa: ASSPRQGGISGNTIY
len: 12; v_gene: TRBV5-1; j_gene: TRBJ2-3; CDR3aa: ASSFLRSTDTQY
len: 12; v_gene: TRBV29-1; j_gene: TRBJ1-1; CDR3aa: SVEGYRGNTEAF
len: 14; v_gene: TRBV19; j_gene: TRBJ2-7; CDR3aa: ASSIPGLAGVYEQY
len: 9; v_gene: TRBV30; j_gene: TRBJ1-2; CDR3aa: AWSGMAGYT
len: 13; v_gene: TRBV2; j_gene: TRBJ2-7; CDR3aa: ASRLLAGGSYEQY
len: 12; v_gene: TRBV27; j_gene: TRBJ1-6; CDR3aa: ASRVTGSNSPLH
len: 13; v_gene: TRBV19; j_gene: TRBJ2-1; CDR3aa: ASAPTSGRGNEQF
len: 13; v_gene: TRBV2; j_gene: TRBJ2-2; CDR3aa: ASSEGTSGTGELF
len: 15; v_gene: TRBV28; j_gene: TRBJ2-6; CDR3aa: ASSLIEGASGANVLT
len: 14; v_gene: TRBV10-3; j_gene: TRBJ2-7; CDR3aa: ATQPTDGGSAYEQY
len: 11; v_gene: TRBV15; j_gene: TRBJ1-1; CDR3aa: ATSSGVRGGAF
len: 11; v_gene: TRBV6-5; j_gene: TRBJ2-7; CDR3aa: ASLGLAGNEQY
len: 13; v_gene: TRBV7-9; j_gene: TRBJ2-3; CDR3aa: ASTAQTFYTDTQY
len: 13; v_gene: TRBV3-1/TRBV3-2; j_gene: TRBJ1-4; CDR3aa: ASSPTQGGIEELF
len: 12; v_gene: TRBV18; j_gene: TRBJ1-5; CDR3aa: ASSFQEGNQPQH
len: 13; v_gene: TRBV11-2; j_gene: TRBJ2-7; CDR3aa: ASSLVLAGAYEQY
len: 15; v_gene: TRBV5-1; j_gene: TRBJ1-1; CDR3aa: ASSLGHREPPVTEAF
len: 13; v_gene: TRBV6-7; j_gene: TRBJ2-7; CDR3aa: ASSDQTGFAYEQY
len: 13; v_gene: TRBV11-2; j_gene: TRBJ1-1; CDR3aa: ASRPGGQGSTEAF
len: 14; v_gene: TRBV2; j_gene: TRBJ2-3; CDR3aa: ASSEMGLVLTDTQY
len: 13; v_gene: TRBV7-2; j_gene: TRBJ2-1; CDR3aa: ASSGSGTSSHEQF
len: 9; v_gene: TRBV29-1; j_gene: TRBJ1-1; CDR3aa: SGTGTAEAF
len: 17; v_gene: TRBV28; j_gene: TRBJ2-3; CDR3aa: ASSLRSGGLAGTTDTQY
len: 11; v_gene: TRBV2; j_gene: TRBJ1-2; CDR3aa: ASRTLTTYGYT
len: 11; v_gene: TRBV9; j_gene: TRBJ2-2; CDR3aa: ASSIQDPGELF
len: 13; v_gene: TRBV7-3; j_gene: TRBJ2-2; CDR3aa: ASSRGATNTGELF
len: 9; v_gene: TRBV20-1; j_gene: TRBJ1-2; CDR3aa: SAGSYYGYT
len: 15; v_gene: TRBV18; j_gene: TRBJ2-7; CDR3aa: ASSPNAKTGFSYEQY
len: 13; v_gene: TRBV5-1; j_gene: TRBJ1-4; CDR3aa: ASSWGGLANEKLF